This TCR beta chain was sequenced during a study of T-cell memory formation after mild COVID-19. About the research overall: TCR clustering was largely donor specific. General observations from the study: Detection of some responders pre-infection suggested pre-existing cross-reactive memory T cells participated. Second-wave clones with a day 37 peak had unconfirmed SARS-CoV-2 specificity.

After removal of 5 bases from V and 5 bases from J, the junction contained 7 bases not matched to a gene. CDR3 length equals 14 residues. CDR1 SGHTA and CDR2 FQGNSA come from the germline V gene. Constant-segment primers served in 5'RACE that generated TCR alpha and TCR beta cDNA libraries bearing sample barcodes and UMIs. TCRdb re-analysed the 5' RACE reads in MiXCR, keeping a single row per CDR3 protein. The data show about 110,000 distinct CDR3 sequences, with 15% to 20% seen just once and around 5.1% held by the top ten. Concerning this clonotype itself: What it recognizes is unknown.

The sample taken for sequencing was PBMCs or a T cell subset sorted from them (not recorded which). The source is a man younger than 35 who had mild COVID-19 (a few samples of this study predate the infection). Cell type and time point are not known. The rearrangement uses TRBV7-2 and TRBJ2-5; 8 positions match TRBD2. The CDR3 DNA sequence: TGTGCCAGCAGCCCACCGGGGGGGCGGGAGACCCAGTACTTC. Translation: CASSPPGGRETQYF.